This TCR beta chain came from a study of blood T cell repertoires in COVID-19. About the study: Sites across the United States, Italy and Spain contributed samples from acute and convalescent COVID-19.

In the source study's methods: Researchers report that nucleated cell counts were estimated from reference gene primer amplification. Only in-frame clones appear in the TCRdb table, and some are missing; sequencing was by immunoSEQ multiplex PCR. For V, J and clone size, that table is used; D and trimming come from the DNA. This sample has over 55,000 clones; around 87% occur once, and the top ten carry under 25%. The CDR3 runs to 14 residues. V lost 4 bases and J 0 bases, leaving 9 bases between the germline ends. From germline, CDR1 is KGHSH and CDR2 LQKENI. This clone showed up just once. Enrolled during active infection, Seattle patients were then followed longitudinally.

Material: peripheral blood. The receptor comes from a woman of 80 years or more with COVID-19, enrolled during active disease. V is TRBV18 and J is TRBJ2-5; D remains ambiguous. CDR3 sequence (DNA): TGTGCCAGCTCACTAGACTCGTACCAAGAGACCCAGTACTTC. This translates into CASSLDSYQETQYF.